This TCR beta chain appears in the sequencing data of a study of shared clonotypes between healthy human individuals. This CDR3 is built from 14 residues. V gave up 1 base and J gave up 4 bases, with 10 bases separating them. Germline loops: CDR1 MNHNS, CDR2 SASEGT. The data were produced by immunoSEQ multiplex PCR, yet TCRdb's version contains in-frame clones alone and is incomplete. This table holds about 600,000 clones, over 95% found once. Selected positively for CCR7 and CD45RO-negative, naive CD8 cells excluded terminally differentiated effector memory CD45RA+ cells. This chain connects TRBV6-1 to TRBJ1-2, with D perhaps TRBD1 (5 bases). Source material: naive CD8+ T cells sorted from blood. The clonotype was recovered from a woman aged 25 to 39 in good health. In DNA, the CDR3 is TGTGCCAGCAGTGAAGTGGGGGGTGTCTATGGCTACACCTTC. Amino acid sequence: CASSEVGGVYGYTF.